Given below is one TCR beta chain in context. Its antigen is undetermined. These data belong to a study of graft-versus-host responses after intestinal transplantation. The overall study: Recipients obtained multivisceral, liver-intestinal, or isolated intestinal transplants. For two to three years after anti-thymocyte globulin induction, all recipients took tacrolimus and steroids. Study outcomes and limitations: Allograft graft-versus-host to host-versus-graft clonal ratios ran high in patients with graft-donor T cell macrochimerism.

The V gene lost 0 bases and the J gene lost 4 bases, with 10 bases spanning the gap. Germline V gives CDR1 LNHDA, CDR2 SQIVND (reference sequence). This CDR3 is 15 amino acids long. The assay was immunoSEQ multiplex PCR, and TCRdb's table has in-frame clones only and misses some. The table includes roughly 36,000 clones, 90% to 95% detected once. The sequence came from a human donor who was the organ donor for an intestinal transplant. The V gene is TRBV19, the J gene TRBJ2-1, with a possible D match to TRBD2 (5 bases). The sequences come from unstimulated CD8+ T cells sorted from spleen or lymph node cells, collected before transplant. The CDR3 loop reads CASSIDRGQYNEQFF. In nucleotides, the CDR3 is TGTGCCAGTAGTATAGACAGAGGGCAGTACAATGAGCAGTTCTTC.